The 22 T cell receptor beta chains presented below share a single source sample, sequenced in a study of shared clonotypes between healthy human individuals. Measured with immunoSEQ multiplex PCR; TCRdb has only the in-frame clones, and not every one. Here the sample spans about 470,000 clones, about 85% being singletons. Input material: PBMCs. The source is a woman aged 40-49 years in good health. Some clones in this sample may be carry-over from other donors' samples.

This clone appeared many times. The chain recombines TRBV6-6 with TRBJ2-6; no clear D. V shed 6 bases and J shed 0 bases, with 9 bases lying between them. Germline V gene sequence: CDR1 MNHNY, CDR2 SVGAGI (reference sequence). The CDR3 consists of 15 residues. CDR3 residues: CASSWADSGANVLTF. The CDR3 bases are TGTGCCAGCAGCTGGGCCGACTCTGGGGCCAACGTCCTGACTTTC.

The V and J genes are TRBV11-2 and TRBJ1-3; the D gene is possibly TRBD1 (5 bases). V was pared by 6 bases and J by 0 bases, with 18 bases between. Germline V gene lookup returns CDR1 SGHAT and CDR2 FQNNGV. CDR3 length equals 17 residues. CDR3 amino acids: CASSLMSRALSGNTIYF. The CDR3 DNA reads TGTGCCAGCAGTCTTATGTCCAGGGCCCTCTCTGGAAACACCATATATTTT.

The genes are TRBV27 and TRBJ1-1; D uncertain. The CDR3 is 13 amino acids. The germline V and J ends were trimmed by 3 bases and 5 bases, with 10 bases remaining between them. In germline, CDR1 is MNHEY, CDR2 SMNVEV (reference sequence). CDR3 bases: TGTGCCAGCAGTTTTAGGGTATGGACTGAAGCTTTCTTT. It codes for CASSFRVWTEAFF.

About this clone: Other nucleotide sequences in the sample specify the same CDR3. The V call is TRBV5-1, the J call TRBJ2-5, with a tentative D call TRBD1 (5 bases). This CDR3 has 14 residues. Germline V gives CDR1 SGHRS, CDR2 YFSETQ. The V and J ends lost 0 bases and 1 base respectively, with 7 bases between them. The CDR3: CASSLGTSQETQYF. DNA for the CDR3: TGCGCCAGCAGCTTGGGGACAAGCCAAGAGACCCAGTACTTC.

J is TRBJ1-5 and V is TRBV19; 9 nucleotides align to TRBD1. This CDR3 is built from 14 residues. V dropped 3 bases and J dropped 7; count of bases not matched to a gene: 4. Germline V gene sequence: CDR1 LNHDA, CDR2 SQIVND (reference sequence). CDR3 bases: TGTGCCAGTAGTATCGGACAGGGGAGGCAGCCCCAGCATTTT. Encoded protein: CASSIGQGRQPQHF.

V is TRBV27 and J is TRBJ2-7, with TRBD2 matching over 10 bases. J gave up 4 bases and V 5 bases, and 5 bases lay outside the gene matches. Germline assignment: CDR1 MNHEY and CDR2 SMNVEV (reference sequence). CDR3 length: 14 residues. CDR3 nucleotide sequence: TGTGCCAGCAGTCCACTAGCGGGATCGTACGAGCAGTACTTC. Translated: CASSPLAGSYEQYF.

This clone showed up just once. The V and J genes are TRBV14 and TRBJ2-7, with TRBD1 matching 11 bases. Germline loops: CDR1 SGHDN, CDR2 FVKESK. With 4 bases clipped from V and 6 bases from J, the junction kept 8 bases outside the gene matches. CDR3 length: 15 amino acids. Here the CDR3 DNA reads TGTGCCAGCAGCCGGTTGGACAGGGGGCTTGTCGAGCAGTACTTC. Protein: CASSRLDRGLVEQYF.

The V and J genes are TRBV28 and TRBJ1-4; maybe TRBD1 (5 bases). Germline V gives CDR1 MDHEN, CDR2 SYDVKM. V dropped 5 bases and J dropped 3 bases, with 7 bases sitting between them. This CDR3 is 13 amino acids long. The chain's CDR3 is CASSGGANEKLFF. As DNA, the CDR3 is TGTGCCAGCAGTGGGGGAGCTAATGAAAAACTGTTTTTT.

The rearrangement links TRBV6-1 to TRBJ2-5; weak D call: TRBD2 (6 bases). The CDR3 totals 14 residues. Trimming stripped 6 bases from V and 7 bases from J, with 18 bases between. The germline V gene has CDR1 MNHNS and CDR2 SASEGT. CDR3 DNA: TGTGCCAGCAGGATGGGGAGACTAGGAGGGACCCAGTACTTC. Translation gives CASRMGRLGGTQYF.

This clone has just one count. J is TRBJ2-1 and V is TRBV11-1; D possibly corresponds to TRBD1 (7 bases). The germline V and J ends were trimmed by 0 bases and 6 bases, with 15 bases remaining between them. Germline CDR1 SGHAT, CDR2 FQDESV (reference sequence). This CDR3 has 16 amino acids. The CDR3 loop reads CASSLAGGQGGNEQFF. CDR3 DNA: TGTGCCAGCAGCTTAGCTGGGGGGCAGGGGGGCAATGAGCAGTTCTTC.

As for this clone: A read error may produce the germline difference seen at one junction end. The rearrangement uses TRBV7-7 and TRBJ2-3; 7 positions match TRBD1. CDR1 and CDR2 (germline): SSHAT, FNYEAQ (reference sequence). CDR3 length: 14 amino acids. CDR3 DNA: TGTGCTAGCAGCTCGGACAGGTGGAGCGATACGCAGTATTTT. Protein: CASSSDRWSDTQYF.

The chain employs TRBV19 and TRBJ2-7; 10 bases align to TRBD2. Unmatched junction bases numbered 3, after V lost 1 base and J lost 3 bases. Germline CDR1 reads LNHDA; CDR2 reads SQIVND (reference sequence). The CDR3 covers 15 residues. CDR3 amino acids: CASSIATSGNYEQYF. CDR3 coding DNA: TGTGCCAGTAGTATAGCCACTAGCGGGAACTACGAGCAGTACTTC.

The rearrangement uses TRBV28 and TRBJ2-3, with unresolved D. This CDR3 is built from 15 residues. The V gene lost 6 bases and the J gene lost 2 bases, with 15 bases spanning the gap. In germline, CDR1 is MDHEN, CDR2 SYDVKM. The CDR3 nucleotides are TGTGCCAGCAGACCACCCAGAAGTGTCACAGATACGCAGTATTTT. This sequence encodes CASRPPRSVTDTQYF.

J is TRBJ2-7 and V is TRBV11-2; D gene unclear. The V and J ends lost 3 bases and 6 bases respectively, with 12 bases between them. From germline, CDR1 is SGHAT and CDR2 FQNNGV. The CDR3 consists of 13 residues. CDR3 residues: CASSFSEMGEQYF. The CDR3 DNA reads TGTGCCAGCAGCTTCTCCGAGATGGGCGAGCAGTACTTC.

This sequence joins TRBV11-2 and TRBJ2-1; 7 bases are shared with TRBD1. V lost 5 bases to trimming and J lost 8 bases; unmatched junction nucleotides: 15. The CDR3 runs to 16 residues. The germline CDR1 and CDR2 sequences are SGHAT and FQNNGV. The CDR3 protein is CASSQHPAGGGDEQFF. The CDR3, as DNA: TGTGCCAGCAGCCAACACCCAGCAGGGGGTGGGGATGAGCAGTTCTTC.

A word on this clone: Other nucleotide sequences from this sample produce the same CDR3. The chain uses TRBV7-9 and TRBJ2-7, with a tentative D call TRBD2 (6 bases). CDR3 length: 13 residues. V was clipped by 5 bases and J by 9 bases, with 17 bases between them. Germline loops: CDR1 SEHNR, CDR2 FQNEAQ (reference sequence). The DNA of the CDR3 is TGTGCCAGCAGCCTAAACTCGGAGGGTAGGCAGTACTTC. This sequence encodes CASSLNSEGRQYF. Variable domain in full (rest from reference TRBV7-9 and TRBJ2-7): DTGVSQNPRHKITKRGQNVTFRCDPISEHNRLYWYRQTLGQGPEFLTYFQNEAQLEKSRLLSDRFSAERPKGSFSTLEIQRTEQGDSAMYLCASSLNSEGRQYFGPGTRLTVT.

The J gene is TRBJ2-1, the V gene TRBV27, with D possibly TRBD2 on 7 matching bases. With 6 bases removed from V and 4 bases from J, the gap between germline ends came to 13 bases. Per the germline V gene, CDR1 is MNHEY and CDR2 is SMNVEV (reference sequence). The CDR3 is made up of 14 amino acids. The CDR3 region is CASRTGGPYNEQFF. The CDR3 DNA sequence: TGTGCCAGCAGGACCGGGGGGCCATACAATGAGCAGTTCTTC.

This clone was seen only once. V usage is TRBV5-6 and J usage is TRBJ1-4; 7 bases align to TRBD1. CDR1 is SGHDT, CDR2 YYEEEE, per germline. There are 16 residues in the CDR3. J lost 0 bases, V lost 4 bases, and 6 bases had no gene match. DNA for the CDR3: TGTGCCAGCAGCCCTCGACAGGGCGCAACTAATGAAAAACTGTTTTTT. It specifies CASSPRQGATNEKLFF. The full variable domain, its missing parts supplied by reference TRBV5-6 and TRBJ1-4, is DAGVTQSPTHLIKTRGQQVTLRCSPKSGHDTVSWYQQALGQGPQFIFQYYEEEERQRGNFPDRFSGHQFPNYSSELNVNALLLGDSALYLCASSPRQGATNEKLFFGSGTQLSVL.

The gene calls are TRBV2 and TRBJ2-5; D is perhaps TRBD2 (6 bases). This CDR3 has 13 residues. CDR1 SNHLY and CDR2 FYNNEI come from the germline V gene. Trimming left V 8 bases short and J 5 bases short, with 15 bases between. This chain's CDR3 is CASGGTLGETQYF. Here the CDR3 DNA reads TGTGCCAGCGGCGGGACCCTGGGGGAGACCCAGTACTTC.

The CDR3 bases are TGTGCCAGCAGTTTATCCCCGAACACAGATACGCAGTATTTT. This codes for CASSLSPNTDTQYF. This chain links TRBV28 with TRBJ2-3; no firm D call. The CDR3 is 14 residues long. V lost 1 base, J lost 2 bases, and 7 bases lay in between. Germline V gene data show CDR1 as MDHEN and CDR2 as SYDVKM.

The chain recombines TRBV6-6 with TRBJ1-1; a possible D gene is TRBD1 (6 bases). Germline values: CDR1 MNHNY, CDR2 SVGAGI (reference sequence). CDR3 length: 14 residues. Trimming took off 5 bases at V and 7 bases at J, with 17 bases between the two ends. The CDR3 nucleotides are TGTGCCAGCAGTCAAGGGGGTGCCCGTTATGAAGCTTTCTTT. Protein product: CASSQGGARYEAFF.

CDR3 DNA sequence: TGTGCCAGCAGCTTGGTTATTGGGGGCACTGAGCAGTTCTTC. This translates into CASSLVIGGTEQFF. The chain links TRBV5-8 to TRBJ2-1; D might be TRBD1 (6 bases). The CDR3 has 14 amino acids. The germline V gene encodes CDR1 SGHTS and CDR2 YDEGEE. Trimming shortened V by 0 bases and J by 9 bases, and 13 bases separated the two germline ends.